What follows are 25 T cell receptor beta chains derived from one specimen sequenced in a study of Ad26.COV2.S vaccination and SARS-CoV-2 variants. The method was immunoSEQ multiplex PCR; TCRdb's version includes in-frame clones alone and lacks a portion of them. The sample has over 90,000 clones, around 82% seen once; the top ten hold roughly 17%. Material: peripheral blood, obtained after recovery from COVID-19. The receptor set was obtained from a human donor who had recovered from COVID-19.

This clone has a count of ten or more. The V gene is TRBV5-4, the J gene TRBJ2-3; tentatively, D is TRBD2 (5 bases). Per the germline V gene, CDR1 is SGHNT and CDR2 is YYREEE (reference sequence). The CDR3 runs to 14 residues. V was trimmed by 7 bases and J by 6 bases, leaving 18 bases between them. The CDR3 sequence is CASGNKLGIDTQYF. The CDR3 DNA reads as TGTGCCAGCGGCAACAAACTAGGTATCGATACGCAGTATTTT.

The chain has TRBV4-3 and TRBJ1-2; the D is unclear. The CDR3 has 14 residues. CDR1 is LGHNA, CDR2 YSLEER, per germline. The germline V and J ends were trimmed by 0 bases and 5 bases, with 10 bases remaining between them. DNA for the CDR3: TGCGCCAGCAGCCAAGAAACGGCAGATTATGGCTACACCTTC. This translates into CASSQETADYGYTF.

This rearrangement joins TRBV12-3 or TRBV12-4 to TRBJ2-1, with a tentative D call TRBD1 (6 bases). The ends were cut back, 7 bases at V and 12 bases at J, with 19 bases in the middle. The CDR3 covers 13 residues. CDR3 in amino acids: CASIPSWGLGQFF. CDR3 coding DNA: TGTGCCAGCATCCCCTCTTGGGGGCTTGGGCAGTTCTTC.

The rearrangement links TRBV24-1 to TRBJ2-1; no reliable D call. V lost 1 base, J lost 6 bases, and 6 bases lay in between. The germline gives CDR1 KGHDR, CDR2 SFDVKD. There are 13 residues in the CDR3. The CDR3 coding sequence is TGTGCCACCAGTGATTTACAGATCAATGAGCAGTTCTTC. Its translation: CATSDLQINEQFF.

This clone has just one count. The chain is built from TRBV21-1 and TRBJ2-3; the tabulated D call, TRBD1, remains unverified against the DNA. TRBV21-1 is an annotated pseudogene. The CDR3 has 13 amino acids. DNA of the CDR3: TGTGCCAGCGACAGGGTTAGCACAGATACGCAGTATTTT. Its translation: CASDRVSTDTQYF.

CDR3 protein: CAWSVVSGTGGIPSGNTIYF. For the CDR3, the DNA is TGTGCCTGGAGTGTTGTATCCGGGACAGGGGGCATACCATCTGGAAACACCATATATTTT. The rearrangement joins TRBV30 to TRBJ1-3, with TRBD1 matching 12 bases. The V gene's germline CDR1 is GTSNPN and CDR2 SVGIG (reference sequence). The CDR3 extends over 20 amino acids. J was trimmed by 1 base and V by 0 bases; bases with no gene match: 13. Looking up the rest from reference TRBV30 and TRBJ1-3 gives the full variable domain: SQTIHQWPATLVQPVGSPLSLECTVEGTSNPNLYWYRQAAGRGLQLLFYSVGIGQISSEVPQNLSASRPQDRQFILSSKKLLLSDSGFYLCAWSVVSGTGGIPSGNTIYFGEGSWLTVV.

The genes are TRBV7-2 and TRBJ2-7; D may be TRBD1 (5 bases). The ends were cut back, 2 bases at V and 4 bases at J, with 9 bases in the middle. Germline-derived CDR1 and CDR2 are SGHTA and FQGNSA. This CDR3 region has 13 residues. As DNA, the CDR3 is TGTGCCAGCAGCTTACCAGGGATGTACGAGCAGTACTTC. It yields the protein CASSLPGMYEQYF.

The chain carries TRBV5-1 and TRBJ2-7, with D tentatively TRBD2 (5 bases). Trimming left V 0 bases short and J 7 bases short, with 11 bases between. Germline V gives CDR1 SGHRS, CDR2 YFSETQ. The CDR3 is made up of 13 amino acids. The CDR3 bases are TGCGCCAGCAGCTTGGGCTCCTCGGGGGAGCAGTACTTC. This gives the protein CASSLGSSGEQYF.

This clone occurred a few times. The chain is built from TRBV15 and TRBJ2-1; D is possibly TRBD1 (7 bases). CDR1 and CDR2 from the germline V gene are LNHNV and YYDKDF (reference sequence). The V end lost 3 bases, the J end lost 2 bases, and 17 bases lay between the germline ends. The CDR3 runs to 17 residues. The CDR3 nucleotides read TGTGCCACCAGCAGGGTCCAGACAGGGAGGACCTACAATGAGCAGTTCTTC. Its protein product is CATSRVQTGRTYNEQFF.

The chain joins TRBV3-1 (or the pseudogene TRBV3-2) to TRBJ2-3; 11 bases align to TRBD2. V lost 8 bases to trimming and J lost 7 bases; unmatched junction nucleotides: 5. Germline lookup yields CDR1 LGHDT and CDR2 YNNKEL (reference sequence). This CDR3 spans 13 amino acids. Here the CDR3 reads CASGTSGLYTQYF. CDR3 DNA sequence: TGTGCCAGCGGGACTAGCGGATTGTATACGCAGTATTTT.

The CDR3 protein is CASTLWGTSTDTQYF. CDR3 in DNA: TGTGCCAGCACTCTTTGGGGTACTAGCACAGATACGCAGTATTTT. V and J are TRBV28 and TRBJ2-3; D ambiguous. The CDR3 has 15 residues. CDR1 is MDHEN, CDR2 SYDVKM, per germline. The germline V and J ends were trimmed by 7 bases and 0 bases, with 14 bases remaining between them.

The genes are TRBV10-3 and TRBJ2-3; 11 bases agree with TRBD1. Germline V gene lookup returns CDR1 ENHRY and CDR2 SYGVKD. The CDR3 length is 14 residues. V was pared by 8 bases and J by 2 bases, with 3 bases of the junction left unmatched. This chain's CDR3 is CAIQGQGDTDTQYF. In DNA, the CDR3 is TGTGCCATCCAGGGACAGGGGGACACAGATACGCAGTATTTT.

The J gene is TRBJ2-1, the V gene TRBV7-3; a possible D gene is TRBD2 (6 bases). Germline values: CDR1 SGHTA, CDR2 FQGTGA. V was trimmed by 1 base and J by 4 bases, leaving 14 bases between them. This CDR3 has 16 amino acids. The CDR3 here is CASSLSGEILYNEQFF. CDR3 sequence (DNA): TGTGCCAGCAGCTTAAGCGGGGAGATTCTTTACAATGAGCAGTTCTTC.

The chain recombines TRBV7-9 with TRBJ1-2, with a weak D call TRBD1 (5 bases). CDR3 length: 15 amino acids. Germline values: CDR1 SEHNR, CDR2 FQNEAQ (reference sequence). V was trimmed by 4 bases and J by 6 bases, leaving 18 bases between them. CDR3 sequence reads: CASSSIWGIPHGYTF. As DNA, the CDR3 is TGTGCCAGCAGCTCGATCTGGGGGATTCCTCATGGCTACACCTTC. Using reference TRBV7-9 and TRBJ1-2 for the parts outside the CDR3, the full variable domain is DTGVSQNPRHKITKRGQNVTFRCDPISEHNRLYWYRQTLGQGPEFLTYFQNEAQLEKSRLLSDRFSAERPKGSFSTLEIQRTEQGDSAMYLCASSSIWGIPHGYTFGSGTRLTVV.

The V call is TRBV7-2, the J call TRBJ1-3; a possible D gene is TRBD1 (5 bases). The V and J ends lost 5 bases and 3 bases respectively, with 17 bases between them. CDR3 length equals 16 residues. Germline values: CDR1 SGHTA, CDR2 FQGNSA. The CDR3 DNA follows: TGTGCCAGCAGCATAGTTGGGCAGGGAGTTGGAAACACCATATATTTT. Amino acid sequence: CASSIVGQGVGNTIYF.

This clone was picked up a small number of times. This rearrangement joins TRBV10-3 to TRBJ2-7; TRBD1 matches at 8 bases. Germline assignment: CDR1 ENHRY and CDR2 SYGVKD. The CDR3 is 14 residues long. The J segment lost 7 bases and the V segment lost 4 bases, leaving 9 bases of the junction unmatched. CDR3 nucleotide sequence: TGTGCCATCAGTGTTGGCAGGGGGCGACCAGAGCAGTACTTC. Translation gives CAISVGRGRPEQYF.

The CDR3 sequence: CASSPNRPLRQFF. The CDR3, as DNA: TGTGCCAGCAGCCCCAACCGTCCCTTAAGGCAGTTCTTC. The chain links TRBV7-2 to TRBJ2-1; D is unresolved. Germline V lookup: CDR1 SGHTA, CDR2 FQGNSA. Trimming shortened V by 5 bases and J by 12 bases, and 17 bases separated the two germline ends. This CDR3 is built from 13 residues.

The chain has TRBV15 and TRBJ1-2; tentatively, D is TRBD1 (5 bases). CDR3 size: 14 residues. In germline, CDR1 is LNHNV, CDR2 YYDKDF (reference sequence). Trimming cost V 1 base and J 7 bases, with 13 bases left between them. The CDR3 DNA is TGTGCCACCAGCAGAGCGGCCAGGGAGTTTGGCTACACCTTC. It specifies CATSRAAREFGYTF.

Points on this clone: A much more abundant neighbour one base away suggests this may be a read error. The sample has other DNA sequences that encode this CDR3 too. CDR3: CAISEQFYGYTF. For the CDR3, the DNA is TGTGCCATCAGTGAGCAGTTCTATGGCTACACCTTC. V is TRBV10-3 and J is TRBJ1-2, with D uncertain. Germline V gene data show CDR1 as ENHRY and CDR2 as SYGVKD. The V end lost 2 bases, the J end lost 4 bases, and 5 bases lay between the germline ends. The CDR3 is made up of 12 amino acids.

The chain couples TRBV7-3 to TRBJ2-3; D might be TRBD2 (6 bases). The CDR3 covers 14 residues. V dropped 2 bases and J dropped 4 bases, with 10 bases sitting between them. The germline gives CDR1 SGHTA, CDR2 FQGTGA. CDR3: CASSLVGGADTQYF. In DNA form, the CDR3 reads TGTGCCAGCAGCTTAGTTGGCGGGGCAGATACGCAGTATTTT.

The CDR3 DNA follows: TGCGCCAGCAGCCCCGAAAGGACAGGGGTCTCCTACAATGAGCAGTTCTTC. Its protein product is CASSPERTGVSYNEQFF. V usage is TRBV5-1 and J usage is TRBJ2-1; 9 bases match TRBD1. The CDR3 has 17 amino acids. V gave up 4 bases and J gave up 0 bases; unmatched junction bases: 8. Germline-derived CDR1 and CDR2 are SGHRS and YFSETQ.

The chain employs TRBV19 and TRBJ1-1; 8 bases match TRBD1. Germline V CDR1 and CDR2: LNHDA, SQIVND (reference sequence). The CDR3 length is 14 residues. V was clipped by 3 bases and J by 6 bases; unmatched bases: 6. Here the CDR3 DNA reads TGTGCCAGTAGTATCCGGACAGGGAGAGCTGAAGCTTTCTTT. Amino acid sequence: CASSIRTGRAEAFF.

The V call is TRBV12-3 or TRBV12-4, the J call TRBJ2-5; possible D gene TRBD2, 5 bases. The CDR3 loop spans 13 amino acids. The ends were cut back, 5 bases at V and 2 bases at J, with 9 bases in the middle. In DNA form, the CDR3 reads TGTGCCAGCAGTCGGACTGTTCAAGAGACCCAGTACTTC. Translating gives CASSRTVQETQYF.

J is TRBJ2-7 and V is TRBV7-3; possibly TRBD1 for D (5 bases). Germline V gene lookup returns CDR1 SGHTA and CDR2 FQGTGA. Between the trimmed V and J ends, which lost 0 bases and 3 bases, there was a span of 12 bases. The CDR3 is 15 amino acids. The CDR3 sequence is CASSLTGAPLYEQYF. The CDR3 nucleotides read TGTGCCAGCAGCTTAACAGGGGCTCCACTCTACGAGCAGTACTTC.

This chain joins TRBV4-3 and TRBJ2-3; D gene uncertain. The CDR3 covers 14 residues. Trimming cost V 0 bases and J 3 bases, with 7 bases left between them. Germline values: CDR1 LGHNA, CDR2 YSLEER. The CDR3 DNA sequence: TGCGCCAGCAGCCAAGATGTGAATACAGATACGCAGTATTTT. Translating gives CASSQDVNTDTQYF.